This TCR beta chain was observed in a study of cytomegalovirus exposure and HLA in healthy donors. With 60 Vbeta and 13 Jbeta primers, the PCR was carried out. Sequencing was performed with immunoSEQ multiplex PCR; in TCRdb, only in-frame clones are kept and a portion is missing. The data contain 200,000 or so clones, 87% of them singletons. The CDR3 covers 20 residues. Germline CDR1 SGHVS, CDR2 FQNEAQ. Losses at the gene ends were 5 bases for V and 2 bases for J; bases not matched to a gene: 20. Specimen: PBMCs. The V and J genes are TRBV7-8 and TRBJ2-3, with TRBD2 matching 9 bases. The receptor was derived from a girl younger than two in good health and CMV-seronegative. DNA of the CDR3: TGTGCCAGCAGCCCCGTAGAGACTAGCGGTTTTATAGCGTCCACAGATACGCAGTATTTT. Translated, it gives CASSPVETSGFIASTDTQYF.